Below, one TCR beta chain is given with its context. Libraries were prepared by immunoSEQ multiplex PCR; TCRdb keeps only in-frame clonotypes and omits some of them. Of around 270,000 clones in the sample, around 80% were seen once. The sample comes from a study of blood T cell repertoires in COVID-19. This CDR3 has 13 amino acids. The sample consisted of peripheral blood. The sequence came from a man aged 55 to 69 with acute or convalescent COVID-19. This chain connects TRBV21-1 to TRBJ1-2; the D call of TRBD1 is as the table states it, not checked on the DNA. TRBV21-1 is classified as a pseudogene. The CDR3 coding sequence is TGTGCCAGCGGGACAGTTCCTCGTTATGGCTACACCTTC. It translates to CASGTVPRYGYTF.